Listed below are T cell receptor beta chains from one sample, sequenced in a study of cytomegalovirus exposure and HLA in healthy donors. Sequencing was performed with immunoSEQ multiplex PCR; in TCRdb, only in-frame clones are kept and a portion is missing. The sample includes 150,000 to 200,000 clones, approximately 86% of them seen just once. Source material: PBMCs. Receptors were obtained from a woman aged 18-35 years in good health and CMV-seronegative. Both conserved end residues are part of each CDR3. The D gene is left open where the match is weak. The listing skips clone size in some rows; elsewhere it reads once, few, many or a size class.

D gene	clone size	V gene	J gene	CDR3 protein	CDR3 DNA
-	-	TRBV19	TRBJ1-2	CASTPTGLTDYGYTF	TGTGCCAGTACCCCAACAGGGTTAACGGACTATGGCTACACCTTC
-	-	TRBV7-9	TRBJ2-7	CASSLDRTFTEQYF	TGTGCCAGCAGCTTAGACAGGACCTTCACCGAGCAGTACTTC
-	-	TRBV5-6	TRBJ2-2	CASSLEDFYTGELFF	TGTGCCAGCAGCTTGGAGGACTTCTACACCGGGGAGCTGTTTTTT
-	-	TRBV4-1	TRBJ2-7	CASSHLPGQQYEQYF	TGCGCCAGCAGCCATTTGCCGGGACAACAGTACGAGCAGTACTTC
-	-	TRBV2	TRBJ2-7	CASGGSIYEQYF	TGTGCCAGCGGGGGGAGTATTTACGAGCAGTACTTC
TRBD1	-	TRBV4-2	TRBJ1-4	CASSTGENEKLFF	TGTGCCAGCAGCACAGGGGAAAATGAAAAACTGTTTTTT
-	-	TRBV5-1	TRBJ2-5	CASSLRLGGGETQYF	TGCGCCAGCAGCTTGAGGCTGGGGGGAGGAGAGACCCAGTACTTC
-	-	TRBV7-3	TRBJ1-1	CASSVAGRVNTEAFF	TGTGCCAGCAGTGTCGCGGGCCGAGTGAACACTGAAGCTTTCTTT
TRBD2	-	TRBV5-1	TRBJ2-2	CASSPKLAGGPGELFF	TGCGCCAGCAGCCCTAAACTAGCGGGAGGGCCCGGGGAGCTGTTTTTT
TRBD1	-	TRBV6-6	TRBJ1-2	CASSRARGQNYGYTF	TGTGCCAGCAGTCGAGCACGGGGACAGAACTATGGCTACACCTTC
TRBD2	once	TRBV11-2	TRBJ2-3	CASSLDATSTF	TGTGCCAGCAGCTTAGACGCGACTAGCACTTTT
TRBD1	-	TRBV14	TRBJ2-3	CASSYRQGTSTDTQYF	TGTGCCAGCAGCTACCGACAGGGGACTAGCACAGATACGCAGTATTTT
-	-	TRBV15	TRBJ2-2	CATSRDRGYTGELFF	TGTGCCACCAGCAGAGATCGGGGGTACACCGGGGAGCTGTTTTTT
-	-	TRBV5-1	TRBJ2-7	CASSLSPGTYEQYF	TGCGCCAGCAGCTTAAGTCCGGGAACCTACGAGCAGTACTTC
TRBD1	-	TRBV19	TRBJ1-2	CASTKGTGGNYGYTF	TGTGCCAGTACCAAAGGGACAGGGGGGAACTATGGCTACACCTTC
-	-	TRBV12-5	TRBJ2-1	CASGLVTRGIENEQFF	TGTGCTAGTGGTTTGGTAACAAGAGGGATTGAGAATGAGCAGTTCTTC
-	once	TRBV6-5	TRBJ2-1	CASSYSLLALNEQFF	TGTGCCAGCAGTTACTCGTTACTAGCTCTCAATGAGCAGTTCTTC
TRBD1	-	TRBV6-4	TRBJ2-7	CASSDSRGGSAKSNYDYEQYF	TGTGCCAGCAGTGACTCACGAGGGGGCAGTGCAAAATCAAACTACGACTACGAGCAGTACTTC
TRBD1	-	TRBV10-3	TRBJ2-1	CAISDSRGGGEQFF	TGTGCCATCAGTGATTCCCGAGGGGGCGGCGAGCAGTTCTTC
-	-	TRBV30	TRBJ2-3	CAWSVPVTTWLDTQYF	TGTGCCTGGAGTGTACCCGTGACTACTTGGCTGGATACGCAGTATTTT
TRBD2	-	TRBV2	TRBJ2-1	CASSGGGRLNNEQFF	TGTGCCAGCAGTGGAGGCGGGAGATTGAACAATGAGCAGTTCTTC
TRBD2	-	TRBV27	TRBJ2-1	CASSKGVATSGGGYGQFF	TGTGCCAGCAGTAAGGGGGTGGCGACTAGCGGGGGGGGCTATGGGCAGTTCTTC
-	-	TRBV7-3	TRBJ2-5	CASSLHNQETQYF	TGTGCCAGCAGCTTACACAACCAAGAGACCCAGTACTTC
-	-	TRBV5-8	TRBJ1-6	CASSLAAGKGSPLHF	TGTGCCAGCAGCTTGGCGGCGGGAAAGGGGTCACCCCTCCACTTT
-	-	TRBV27	TRBJ2-7	CASSLRDSPYEQYF	TGTGCCAGCAGTTTGCGAGACTCCCCCTACGAGCAGTACTTC
-	-	TRBV20-1	TRBJ1-4	CSTPRREKLFF	TGCAGTACGCCTCGGAGAGAAAAACTGTTTTTT
-	few	TRBV30	TRBJ2-2	CAWSKVVTNTGELFF	TGTGCCTGGAGTAAAGTAGTCACTAACACCGGGGAGCTGTTTTTT
-	-	TRBV14	TRBJ2-7	CASSLGGFEQYF	TGTGCCAGCAGCCTGGGAGGATTCGAGCAGTACTTC
-	-	TRBV5-4	TRBJ2-3	CASSRGFTDTQYF	TGTGCCAGCAGCAGGGGTTTCACAGATACGCAGTATTTT
TRBD2	-	TRBV9	TRBJ2-1	CASSVVPSGGLGSEQFF	TGTGCCAGCAGCGTAGTGCCTAGCGGGGGGCTGGGGAGTGAGCAGTTCTTC
TRBD1	-	TRBV7-8	TRBJ2-6	CASSLSGTGVSGANVLTF	TGTGCCAGCAGCCTGTCCGGGACAGGGGTCTCTGGGGCCAACGTCCTGACTTTC
TRBD2	-	TRBV9	TRBJ2-1	CASSVDPSGAYNEQFF	TGTGCCAGCAGCGTAGACCCTAGCGGGGCCTACAATGAGCAGTTCTTC